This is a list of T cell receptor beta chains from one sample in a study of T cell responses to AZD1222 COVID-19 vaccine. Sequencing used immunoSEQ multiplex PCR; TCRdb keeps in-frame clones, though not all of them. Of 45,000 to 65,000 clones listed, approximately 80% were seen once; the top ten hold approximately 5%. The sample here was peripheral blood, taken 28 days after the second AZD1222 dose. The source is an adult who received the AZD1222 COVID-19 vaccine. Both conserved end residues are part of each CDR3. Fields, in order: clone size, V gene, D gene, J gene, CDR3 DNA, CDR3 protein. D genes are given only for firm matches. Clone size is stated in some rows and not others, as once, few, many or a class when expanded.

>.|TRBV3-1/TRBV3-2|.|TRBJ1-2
TGTGCCAGCAGCCAAGGACAGGCAAACTATGGCTACACCTTC
CASSQGQANYGYTF
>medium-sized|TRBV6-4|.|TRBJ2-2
TGTGCCAGCAGTGAAGGGCAGGGGACCACCGGGGAGCTGTTTTTT
CASSEGQGTTGELFF
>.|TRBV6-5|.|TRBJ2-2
TGTGCCAGCAGTTTGGGTCCGAACACCGGGGAGCTGTTTTTT
CASSLGPNTGELFF
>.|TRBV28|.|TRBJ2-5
TGTGCCAGCCGTTTCGGGGGAACAGGGGTACGGGCACAGACCCAGTACTTC
CASRFGGTGVRAQTQYF
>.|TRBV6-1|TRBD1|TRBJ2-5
TGTGCCAGCAGTGAAGTGGGGACAGGGCCAGAGACCCAGTACTTC
CASSEVGTGPETQYF
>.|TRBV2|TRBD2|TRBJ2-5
TGTGCCAGCAGTGAAGCTAGCGGGGGGGCTAGGGAGACCCAGTACTTC
CASSEASGGARETQYF
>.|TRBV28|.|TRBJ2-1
TGTGCCAGCAGCTACTCGTTGTTGCGGGACACTGCGCAGTTCTTC
CASSYSLLRDTAQFF
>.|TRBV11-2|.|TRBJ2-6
TGTGCCAGCAGCCTAAGGACTATCTCTGGGGCCAACGTCCTGACTTTC
CASSLRTISGANVLTF
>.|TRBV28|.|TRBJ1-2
TGTGCCAGCAGTTCCCCTACTGGCTACACCTTC
CASSSPTGYTF
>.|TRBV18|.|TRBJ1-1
TGTGCCAGCTCACCCCAGGGGCGGGGGAACACTGAAGCTTTCTTT
CASSPQGRGNTEAFF
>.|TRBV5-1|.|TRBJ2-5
TGCGCCAGCAGCTTGCAGGATCAAGAGACCCAGTACTTC
CASSLQDQETQYF
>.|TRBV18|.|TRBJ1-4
TGTGCCAGCTCACCACGGCAGAATGAAAAACTGTTTTTT
CASSPRQNEKLFF
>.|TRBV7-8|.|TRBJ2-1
TGTGCCAGCAGCTTCGAGGGACCCTACAATGAGCAGTTCTTC
CASSFEGPYNEQFF
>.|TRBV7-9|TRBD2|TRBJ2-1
TGTGCCAGCAGCTTATACGGGAGGGCCCCCTACAATGAGCAGTTCTTC
CASSLYGRAPYNEQFF
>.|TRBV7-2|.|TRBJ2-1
TGTGCCAGCAGCTCCCGAATGGAGGGTAATGAGCAGTTCTTC
CASSSRMEGNEQFF
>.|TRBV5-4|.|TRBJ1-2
TGTGCCAGCAGCCTTAGACAGGTCTTCGATGGCTACACCTTC
CASSLRQVFDGYTF
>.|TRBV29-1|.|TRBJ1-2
TGCACCACTGGGGCAGACTATGGCTACACCTTC
CTTGADYGYTF
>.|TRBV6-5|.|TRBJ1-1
TGTGCCAGCAGCTATGAATCTGAAGCTTTCTTT
CASSYESEAFF
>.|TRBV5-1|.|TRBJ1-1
TGCGCCAGCAGCTTGACAGGGGAAGCTTTCTTT
CASSLTGEAFF
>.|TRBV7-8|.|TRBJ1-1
TGTGCCAGCAGCTCCGGGCGGATGAACACTGAAGCTTTCTTT
CASSSGRMNTEAFF
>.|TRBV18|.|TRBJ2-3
TGTGCCAGCTCACCACGGGGGGTCGGAACAGATACGCAGTATTTT
CASSPRGVGTDTQYF
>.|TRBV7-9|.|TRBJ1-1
TGTGCCAGCAGCCCACAGGGAGTTAACACTGAAGCTTTCTTT
CASSPQGVNTEAFF
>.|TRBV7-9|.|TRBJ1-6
TGTGCCAGCAGCTTAGAAAATCGACAGGATTCACCCCTCCACTTT
CASSLENRQDSPLHF
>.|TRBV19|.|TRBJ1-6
TGTGCCAGTAGTATTGCGAGCTCCTATAATTCACCCCTCCACTTT
CASSIASSYNSPLHF
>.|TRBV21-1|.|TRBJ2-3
TGTGCCAGCAGCAAACATAAGGACAGGGCGAGTTATACGCAGTATTTT
CASSKHKDRASYTQYF
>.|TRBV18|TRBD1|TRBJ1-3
TGTGCCAGCTCACCAAACAGGGGGCCTAGAAACACCATATATTTT
CASSPNRGPRNTIYF
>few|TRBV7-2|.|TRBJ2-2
TGTGCCAGCAGCATTGGGGGCACCGGGGAGCTGTTTTTT
CASSIGGTGELFF
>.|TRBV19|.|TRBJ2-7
TGTGCCAGTAGCTGGGGAAAGGGCTACGAGCAGTACTTC
CASSWGKGYEQYF
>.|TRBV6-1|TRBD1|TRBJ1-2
TGTGCCAGCAGTGAAGGACAGGGTTGGAGCTATGGCTACACCTTC
CASSEGQGWSYGYTF
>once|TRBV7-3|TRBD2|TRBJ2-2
TGTGCCAGCAGCTCGGGACTAGTGGGCACCGGGGAGCTGTTTTTT
CASSSGLVGTGELFF
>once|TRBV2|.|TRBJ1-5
TGTGCCAGCAGTTTTGGTGGGAGCAATCAGCCCCAGCATTTT
CASSFGGSNQPQHF
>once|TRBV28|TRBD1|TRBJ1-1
TGTGCCAGCAGTCCCCAGACAGGGCTTGGAACTGAAGCTTTCTTT
CASSPQTGLGTEAFF
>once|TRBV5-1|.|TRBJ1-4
TGCGCCAGCAGCTTGGCCGGGAAGGGGGAAAAACTGTTTTTT
CASSLAGKGEKLFF
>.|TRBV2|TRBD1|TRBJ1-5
TGTGCCAGCAGATTGGGACAGGGGGGCAATCAGCCCCAGCATTTT
CASRLGQGGNQPQHF
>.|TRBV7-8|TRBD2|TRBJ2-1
TGTGCCAGCAGCCCGAAGCCTCTCCTAGCGGGCACGAGCCATGAGCAGTTCTTC
CASSPKPLLAGTSHEQFF
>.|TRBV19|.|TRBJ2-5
TGTGCCAGTAGTAGGGGGTGGTCGGAGACCCAGTACTTC
CASSRGWSETQYF
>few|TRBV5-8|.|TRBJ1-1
TGTGCCAGCAGCGCATGGGACGGAATGAACACTGAAGCTTTCTTT
CASSAWDGMNTEAFF
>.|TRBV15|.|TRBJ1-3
TGTGCCACCAGCATACCTTTGGGTCGTGGGCCCGTGGGAAACACCATATATTTT
CATSIPLGRGPVGNTIYF
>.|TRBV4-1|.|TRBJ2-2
TGCGCCAGCAGCCAAGGACAGGTATTAAACGGGGAGCTGTTTTTT
CASSQGQVLNGELFF
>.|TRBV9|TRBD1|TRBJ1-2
TGTGCCAGCAGCCCTAGTGGGACAGGGTCTAACTATGGCTACACCTTC
CASSPSGTGSNYGYTF
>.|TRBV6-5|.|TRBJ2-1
TGTGCCAGCCTAGAGGGAGGTTTTTACAATGAGCAGTTCTTC
CASLEGGFYNEQFF
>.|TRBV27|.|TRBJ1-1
TGTGCCAGCAGTTTCTCAACAGGGAACACTGAAGCTTTCTTT
CASSFSTGNTEAFF
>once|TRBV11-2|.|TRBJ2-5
TGTGCCAGCAGCTCCTACCGGGCGGTGGGGGAGACCCAGTACTTC
CASSSYRAVGETQYF
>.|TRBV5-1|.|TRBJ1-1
TGCGCCAGCAGCTTGGCCCCTAGGGGGACGAGCACTGAAGCTTTCTTT
CASSLAPRGTSTEAFF
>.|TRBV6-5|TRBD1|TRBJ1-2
TGTGCCAGCAGTTACTCGGGACAGGGAAGCGGTGGCTACACCTTC
CASSYSGQGSGGYTF
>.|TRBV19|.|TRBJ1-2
TGTGCCAGTATTTCGGGGTCTAACTATGGCTACACCTTC
CASISGSNYGYTF
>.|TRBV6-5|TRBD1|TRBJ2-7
TGTGCCAGCATTCCCGACAGGGTAGTAGCCGAGCAGTACTTC
CASIPDRVVAEQYF
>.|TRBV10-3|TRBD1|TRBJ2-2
TGTGCCATCAGTGGACAGGGGGTTGGGGAGCTGTTTTTT
CAISGQGVGELFF